This TCR beta chain was captured by sequencing in a study of blood T cell repertoires in COVID-19. The wider study: Spain, Italy and the United States supplied samples that represented acute and convalescent COVID-19. The analysed material was cDNA or gDNA that came from T cells, B-cell-depleted T cells, or PBMCs.

The CDR3 runs to 13 residues. The V end lost 3 bases, the J end lost 5 bases, and 10 bases lay between the germline ends. In germline, CDR1 is MNHNS, CDR2 SASEGT. As handled by the study authors: For nucleated cells, counts were estimated from reference gene primer amplification. TCRdb's table, derived via immunoSEQ multiplex PCR, lists solely in-frame clones and lacks some. From that table come the V and J calls and clone size; the DNA was used to work out D and trimming. The sample lists roughly 180,000 clones; about 84% were seen once. The chain links TRBV6-1 to TRBJ1-2, with a weak D call TRBD1 (5 bases). The sample consisted of peripheral blood. The clonotype originates from a human donor in a cohort sampled during active COVID-19. CDR3 protein: CASSEDIIYGYTF. In nucleotides, the CDR3 is TGTGCCAGCAGTGAGGACATAATATATGGCTACACCTTC.